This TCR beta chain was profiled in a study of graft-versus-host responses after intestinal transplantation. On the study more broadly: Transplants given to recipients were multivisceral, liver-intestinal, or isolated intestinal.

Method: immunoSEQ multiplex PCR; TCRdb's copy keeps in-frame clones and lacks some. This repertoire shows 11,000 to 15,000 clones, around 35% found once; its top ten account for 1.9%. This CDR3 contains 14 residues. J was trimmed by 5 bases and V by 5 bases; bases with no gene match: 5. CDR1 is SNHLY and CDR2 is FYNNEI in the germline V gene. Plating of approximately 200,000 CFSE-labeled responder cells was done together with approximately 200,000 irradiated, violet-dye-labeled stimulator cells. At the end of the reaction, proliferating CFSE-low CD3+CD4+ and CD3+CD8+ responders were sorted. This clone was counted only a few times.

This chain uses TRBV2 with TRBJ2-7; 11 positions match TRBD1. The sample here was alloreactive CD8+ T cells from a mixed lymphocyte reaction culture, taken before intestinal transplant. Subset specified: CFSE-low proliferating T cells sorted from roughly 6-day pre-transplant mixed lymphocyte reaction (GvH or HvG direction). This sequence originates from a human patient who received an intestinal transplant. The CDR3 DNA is TGTGCCAGCAGTTCGGGACAGGGGGTGGACGAGCAGTACTTC. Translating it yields CASSSGQGVDEQYF.